This record concerns one TCR beta chain sequence. Its antigen is currently unknown. Clones were sequenced by immunoSEQ multiplex PCR, and TCRdb holds only the in-frame ones, with some missing. The profile shows roughly 20,000 clones, 95% to 98% of them singletons. The data are from a study of monozygotic twins with cystic fibrosis. The study's findings and limits: In 13 of 16 pairs, V gene usage was closest to the co-twin's. In this small cohort, shared CDR3 numbers showed no association with age, concordance or disease severity. Low clonality (median roughly 0.0087) suggested a mostly naive repertoire. Monozygotic CF twin pairs shared significantly more nucleotide-identical clonotypes than unrelated CF individuals did.

The CDR3 totals 12 residues. The TCR was taken from a woman in her twenties or thirties with cystic fibrosis. This rearrangement joins TRBV21-1 to TRBJ2-1. TRBV21-1 is a pseudogene segment. The specimen was blood. This CDR3 is CASSSRYNEQFF. CDR3 nucleotides: TGTGCCAGCAGCAGCCGCTACAATGAGCAGTTCTTC.